This T cell receptor (beta chain) was identified in a study of early T cells in non-severe SARS-CoV-2 infection. Study in general: The chains were unpaired, and the sequenced material was bulk RNA from unsorted whole blood. Findings and caveats of the study: VDJdb matching favored anti-spike CD8 responses, missing private and CD4 specificities.

This clonotype was observed many times. Its antigen is not identified. Each cDNA molecule carried a unique molecular identifier. Each CDR3 protein gets one entry after TCRdb re-called the 5' RACE reads with MiXCR. This table has under 70,000 distinct CDR3 sequences, over 5% appearing once. This CDR3 contains 17 residues. Trimming removed 2 bases from V and 0 bases from J; junction bases left unmatched: 4. The germline V gene has CDR1 LGHNA and CDR2 YSLEER. This receptor was identified in an adult who was a healthcare worker with PCR-confirmed SARS-CoV-2 infection or an uninfected control (not recorded which). This chain joins TRBV4-3 and TRBJ2-1; TRBD2 agrees at 10 bases. Sequenced sample: whole blood. CDR3 sequence reads: CASSQPPSGSSYNEQFF. CDR3 coding DNA: TGCGCCAGCAGCCAACCCCCTAGCGGGAGCTCCTACAATGAGCAGTTCTTC.